These 12 T cell receptor beta chains came from one sample sequenced in a study of T cell repertoires in cytomegalovirus infection. TCRdb re-derived calls from the reads in MiXCR, one entry per CDR3 protein. The profile shows under 850,000 distinct CDR3 sequences, around a third of them singletons. For these receptors, no antigen is known. The sequencing used cultured PBMCs, collected from culture after CMV antigen stimulation. The receptor source for this set is a human donor in good health (CMV status not recorded). Some clones in this sample may be carry-over from other donors' samples.

This chain uses TRBV27 with TRBJ2-7; 8 bases align to TRBD2. Trimming at V came to 3 bases and at J to 3 bases, leaving 1 base not matched to a gene. Per the germline V gene, CDR1 is MNHEY and CDR2 is SMNVEV (reference sequence). The CDR3 length is 13 residues. The CDR3 sequence is CASSFAGGYEQYF. For the CDR3, the DNA is TGTGCCAGCAGTTTTGCGGGGGGCTACGAGCAGTACTTC.

The chain has TRBV19 and TRBJ1-2, with D unclear. This CDR3 has 16 residues. CDR1 and CDR2 from the germline V gene are LNHDA and SQIVND (reference sequence). Trimming shortened V by 0 bases and J by 5 bases, and 16 bases separated the two germline ends. The CDR3 protein is CASSIDLWSSPYGYTF. The CDR3 region has the DNA TGTGCCAGTAGTATAGATCTTTGGTCATCCCCTTATGGCTACACCTTC.

The table lists this clonotype with a few counts. J is TRBJ2-5 and V is TRBV6-5; TRBD1 agrees at 8 bases. The CDR3 covers 15 residues. CDR1 is MNHEY, CDR2 SVGAGI, per germline. With 6 bases clipped from V and 4 bases from J, the junction kept 10 bases outside the gene matches. The CDR3 nucleotides read TGTGCCAGCAGGACCGACAGGGGTTTTGGAGAGACCCAGTACTTC. This gives the protein CASRTDRGFGETQYF.

V is TRBV6-1 and J is TRBJ2-3, with D hard to call. CDR3 length: 14 residues. The germline gives CDR1 MNHNS, CDR2 SASEGT. The V end lost 1 base, the J end lost 2 bases, and 7 bases lay between the germline ends. DNA of the CDR3: TGTGCCAGCAGTGAAGACACCTTCACAGATACGCAGTATTTT. Its translation: CASSEDTFTDTQYF.

The rearrangement uses TRBV7-9 and TRBJ1-1, with D perhaps matching TRBD1 (6 bases). This CDR3 has 14 amino acids. V was shortened by 2 bases and J by 5 bases, with 12 bases between the two germline ends. Germline CDR1 SEHNR, CDR2 FQNEAQ (reference sequence). The CDR3 region is CASSLRQEGTEAFF. The CDR3 DNA reads as TGTGCCAGCAGCTTAAGACAGGAGGGTACTGAAGCTTTCTTT.

This clonotype has only a few counts. The rearrangement links TRBV19 to TRBJ2-2; no clear D gene. V was shortened by 5 bases and J by 3 bases, with 10 bases between the two germline ends. CDR1 is LNHDA, CDR2 SQIVND, per germline (reference sequence). The CDR3 consists of 14 residues. In nucleotides, the CDR3 is TGTGCCAGTAGTGTTCGGCCACACACCGGGGAGCTGTTTTTT. Translation gives CASSVRPHTGELFF.

Only a few counts were recorded for this clonotype. In DNA form, the CDR3 reads TGTGCCAGCGGACTCGGGCGGGAGGGCGCTGGGGCCAACGTCCTGACTTTC. Its translation: CASGLGREGAGANVLTF. J is TRBJ2-6 and V is TRBV2; TRBD2 matches 9 bases. Germline-derived CDR1 and CDR2 are SNHLY and FYNNEI. V lost 8 bases and J lost 2; bases outside the gene matches: 10. The CDR3 totals 17 residues.

This clonotype has a handful of counts. The gene calls are TRBV6-1 and TRBJ2-7, with 10 nucleotides matching TRBD2. The V and J ends lost 7 bases and 2 bases, in that order; junction bases with no gene match: 11. The CDR3 totals 16 residues. CDR1 is MNHNS and CDR2 is SASEGT in the germline V gene. For the CDR3, the DNA is TGTGCCAGCAAGCTGACCTACGGGACTAGCGCCTACGAGCAGTACTTC. Its protein is CASKLTYGTSAYEQYF.

As DNA, the CDR3 is TGCAGCGTTGGTGAAGGGATAGCCACAGATACGCAGTATTTT. It translates to CSVGEGIATDTQYF. The chain is built from TRBV29-1 and TRBJ2-3; D gene unclear. The CDR3 runs to 14 residues. CDR1 and CDR2 (germline): SQVTM, ANQGSEA. V was pared by 4 bases and J by 2 bases, with 13 bases between.

This clonotype was detected once. V usage is TRBV6-8 and J usage is TRBJ2-6; D is ambiguous. The CDR3 is 15 residues long. The germline gives CDR1 MNHGY, CDR2 SAAAGT. The V and J ends lost 6 bases and 4 bases respectively, with 13 bases between them. CDR3 in DNA: TGTGCCAGCAGGGCGGTGGGTCTGGGGGCCAACGTCCTGACTTTC. It encodes CASRAVGLGANVLTF.

This clonotype was recorded a few times. The chain joins TRBV7-2 to TRBJ2-5; no definite D call. V was clipped by 7 bases and J by 1 base, with 13 bases between them. The length of the CDR3 is 14 residues. Germline V CDR1 and CDR2: SGHTA, FQGNSA. The CDR3 DNA reads as TGTGCCAGCACCCTGGGCGGTATCCAAGAGACCCAGTACTTC. It is translated as CASTLGGIQETQYF. Supplemented by reference TRBV7-2 and TRBJ2-5, the full variable domain reads GAGVSQSPSNKVTEKGKDVELRCDPISGHTALYWYRQSLGQGLEFLIYFQGNSAPDKSGLPSDRFSAERTGGSVSTLTIQRTQQEDSAVYLCASTLGGIQETQYFGPGTRLLVL.

This clonotype was observed many times. The rearrangement uses TRBV7-2 and TRBJ2-5; D is possibly TRBD2 (5 bases). The germline gives CDR1 SGHTA, CDR2 FQGNSA. V lost 2 bases and J lost 4, with 14 bases in between. The CDR3 contains 15 residues. The CDR3 sequence is CASSLYRRIGETQYF. The CDR3 DNA reads as TGTGCCAGCAGCTTATATAGGAGGATAGGAGAGACCCAGTACTTC. Filled out from reference TRBV7-2 and TRBJ2-5, the complete variable domain reads GAGVSQSPSNKVTEKGKDVELRCDPISGHTALYWYRQSLGQGLEFLIYFQGNSAPDKSGLPSDRFSAERTGGSVSTLTIQRTQQEDSAVYLCASSLYRRIGETQYFGPGTRLLVL.